This T cell receptor beta chain was sequenced during a study of molecular identifiers for immune sequencing clone quantification. Study-level information: RNA, taken in replicates from about 20,000 or 100,000 naive CD8 cells, was split five ways, with four sequenced. Study-wide results and limits: Jurkat TCR RNA from one cell was spiked into approximately 930,000 naive cells, and it was reportedly detectable there. Should identical TCR molecules share a barcode, the sizes of highly expanded clones could be underestimated.

Bulk TCR libraries used previously described methods and listed TCR primers. TCRdb processed the PCR reads anew with MiXCR; each CDR3 protein has one entry. The sample yields more than 450,000 distinct CDR3 sequences, roughly a fifth seen once. This clonotype showed up many times. Its target is unknown. This CDR3 region has 15 residues. Germline values: CDR1 SGHTA, CDR2 FQGNSA. Trimming pared 1 base from V and 8 bases from J, leaving 15 bases between. V is TRBV7-2 and J is TRBJ1-5; no clear D gene. Material for sequencing was naive CD8+ T cells from blood, with Jurkat cell RNA spiked in. Regarding subset: FACS-sorted CD8+CD4-CCR7+CD45RA+ naive T cells. The source of this sequence is a human donor in good health. Some libraries in this study had Jurkat cell RNA spiked in. CDR3 DNA: TGTGCCAGCAGCTTAGGGCTTTCTATTTTGGAGCCCCAGCATTTT. Protein product: CASSLGLSILEPQHF.